A selection of T cell receptor beta chains follows, all from one sample in a study of low-dose radiotherapy and immunotherapy resistance in tumors. Via MiXCR, TCRdb re-called the reads, giving one row per CDR3 protein. Of 75,000 to 95,000 distinct CDR3 sequences listed, 9.4% were seen once; the top ten hold around 1%. Source: PBMCs, taken before treatment. Source of these receptors: a male donor with prostate cancer. The CDR3 runs from the conserved cysteine through the conserved F or W. The order of the fields is J gene, D gene, V gene, clone size, CDR3 protein, CDR3 DNA. A D gene is named only where the DNA matches it firmly. A clone size is listed for some rows: how often the clone was seen (once, few, many), or a class if it is expanded.

TRBJ2-5 TRBD1 TRBV28 many CASSNRGQETQYF TGTGCCAGCAGTAACAGGGGGCAAGAGACCCAGTACTTC
TRBJ2-1 NA TRBV5-4 many CASSFQGNEQFF TGTGCCAGCAGCTTCCAGGGGAATGAGCAGTTCTTC
TRBJ2-2 NA TRBV15 many CATSMSTGELFF TGTGCCACCAGCATGAGCACCGGGGAGCTGTTTTTT
TRBJ2-1 NA TRBV7-8 many CASGPRLTNEQFF TGTGCCAGCGGACCCAGATTGACCAATGAGCAGTTCTTC
TRBJ2-2 TRBD2 TRBV20-1 many CSAMGGTRTGELFF TGCAGTGCTATGGGGGGGACCCGGACCGGGGAGCTGTTTTTT
TRBJ2-1 TRBD2 TRBV7-2 many CASSLSGRGPYNEQFF TGTGCCAGCAGCTTGAGCGGGAGGGGCCCCTACAATGAGCAGTTCTTC
TRBJ2-7 TRBD2 TRBV20-1 few CSATGTSENEQYF TGCAGTGCAACCGGGACTAGCGAGAACGAGCAGTACTTC
TRBJ2-7 TRBD2 TRBV28 many CASSPGVTSGRAFSYEQYF TGTGCCAGCAGTCCAGGCGTGACTAGCGGGAGGGCCTTTTCCTACGAGCAGTACTTC
TRBJ2-3 NA TRBV4-1 many CASAPRTGDTQYF TGCGCCAGCGCGCCCCGGACGGGTGATACGCAGTATTTT
TRBJ1-4 NA TRBV6-6 many CASMKRQNRNEKLFF TGTGCCAGCATGAAGAGGCAGAACCGTAATGAAAAACTGTTTTTT
TRBJ1-2 NA TRBV28 medium-sized CASRGAGLGYTF TGTGCCAGCCGGGGAGCGGGGCTTGGCTACACCTTC
TRBJ1-2 TRBD1 TRBV28 many CASSLLESTGGRGYTF TGTGCCAGCAGTTTATTAGAGAGCACAGGGGGCCGGGGCTACACCTTC
TRBJ1-2 NA TRBV3-1 many CASSQRSRDGYTF TGTGCCAGCAGCCAACGAAGCAGGGATGGCTACACCTTC
TRBJ2-7 TRBD2 TRBV15 many CATSRVLGAGESEQYF TGTGCCACCAGCAGAGTATTAGGAGCGGGAGAGTCCGAGCAGTACTTC
TRBJ1-5 NA TRBV20-1 many CSARVGVGQPQHF TGCAGTGCTAGAGTTGGGGTCGGGCAGCCCCAGCATTTT
TRBJ1-1 NA TRBV5-4 NA CASSPSPQGTEAFF TGTGCCAGCAGCCCCTCGCCACAGGGTACTGAAGCTTTCTTT
TRBJ2-5 NA TRBV12-3/TRBV12-4 many CASSSPLLVQETQYF TGTGCCAGCAGTAGTCCTCTGTTGGTGCAAGAGACCCAGTACTTC
TRBJ1-6 TRBD1 TRBV11-1 many CASSASLGQGNSPLHF TGTGCCAGCAGCGCCTCGCTCGGACAGGGTAATTCACCCCTCCACTTT
TRBJ2-3 TRBD2 TRBV3-1 many CASSQDASGSTDTQYF TGTGCCAGCAGCCAAGATGCTAGCGGGAGCACAGATACGCAGTATTTT
TRBJ2-3 NA TRBV4-2 many CASSSSAGATDTQYF TGTGCCAGCAGCTCAAGCGCGGGGGCGACAGATACGCAGTATTTT
TRBJ2-2 TRBD2 TRBV5-6 many CASSSAGDTGELFF TGTGCCAGCAGCTCGGCGGGGGACACCGGGGAGCTGTTTTTT
TRBJ2-7 TRBD1 TRBV28 many CASRTQGASYEQYF TGTGCCAGCAGAACACAGGGGGCGTCCTACGAGCAGTACTTC
TRBJ1-1 NA TRBV7-2 many CASSLVSSTEAFF TGTGCCAGCAGCTTAGTTAGTTCCACTGAAGCTTTCTTT
TRBJ2-6 NA TRBV5-1 many CASSVNDGANVLTF TGCGCCAGCAGCGTAAACGATGGGGCCAACGTCCTGACTTTC
TRBJ2-2 NA TRBV4-2 many CASSQVDLTGELFF TGTGCCAGCAGCCAAGTTGATCTGACCGGGGAGCTGTTTTTT
TRBJ2-7 TRBD1 TRBV6-8 many CASSLDRGAYEQYF TGTGCCAGCAGTTTGGACAGGGGGGCCTACGAGCAGTACTTC
TRBJ2-1 TRBD2 TRBV2 many CASSAPGLAGYNEQFF TGTGCCAGCAGTGCTCCGGGACTAGCGGGCTACAATGAGCAGTTCTTC
TRBJ1-1 NA TRBV27 NA CASSFSAGNTEAFF TGTGCCAGCAGCTTCTCCGCGGGGAACACTGAAGCTTTCTTT
TRBJ2-7 NA TRBV15 many CATSMYISSYEQYF TGTGCCACCAGCATGTACATAAGCTCCTACGAGCAGTACTTC
TRBJ1-2 NA TRBV12-3/TRBV12-4 NA CASSGIPYGYTF TGTGCCAGCAGCGGTATACCCTATGGCTACACCTTC
TRBJ1-6 TRBD1 TRBV10-3 many CAISEAGGGSPLHF TGTGCCATCAGTGAAGCAGGGGGGGGTTCACCCCTCCACTTT
TRBJ2-2 TRBD2 TRBV6-2/TRBV6-3 many CASSYSMASGRSGGELFF TGTGCCAGCAGTTACTCGATGGCTAGCGGGAGGTCGGGCGGGGAGCTGTTTTTT
TRBJ2-2 TRBD1 TRBV15 many CATSREGTAQGGELFF TGTGCCACCAGCAGAGAGGGGACAGCTCAAGGCGGGGAGCTGTTTTTT